A single sample is the source of the 32 T cell receptor beta chains below, sequenced in a study of vaccination effects on CD4 cells after COVID-19. Some clones are missing from TCRdb's copy, which holds only in-frame ones; the method was immunoSEQ multiplex PCR. This sample has under 70,000 clones; about 80% occur once, and the top ten carry roughly 3.5%. What these receptors recognize is not known. ViraFEST used viral peptide pools to expand antigen-specific CD4+ T cells before sequencing. CD4+ T cell isolation took place after 10 days of culture. Vaccine recipients lacked prior SARS-CoV-2 infection and had negative nucleocapsid antibodies. Source: CD4+ T cells from PBMCs cultured with HCoV-OC43 spike peptides, taken before COVID-19 vaccination. This sample's subset: HCoV-OC43 spike overlapping peptide pool stimulation. The source of these receptors is a human donor who received a COVID-19 vaccine.

The V gene is TRBV5-8, the J gene TRBJ2-7, with D tentatively TRBD2 (5 bases). Trimming cost V 6 bases and J 1 base, with 11 bases left between them. CDR1 is SGHTS and CDR2 is YDEGEE in the germline V gene. This CDR3 spans 13 amino acids. The CDR3 sequence: CASTSSGSYEQYV. The CDR3 nucleotides are TGTGCCAGCACCTCCAGCGGATCCTACGAGCAGTACGTC.

Of note for this clone: Additional DNA sequences in this sample encode the identical CDR3. This rearrangement joins TRBV12-3 or TRBV12-4 to TRBJ2-5; either TRBD1 or TRBD2 may supply D (6 bases each). The CDR3 loop spans 13 amino acids. The germline V and J ends were trimmed by 3 bases and 5 bases, with 10 bases remaining between them. The CDR3 sequence: CASSFGGQETQYF. The CDR3 bases are TGTGCCAGCAGTTTTGGGGGGCAGGAGACCCAGTACTTC.

This clone was seen a handful of times. The V call is TRBV5-6, the J call TRBJ2-7; D ambiguous. The V gene lost 0 bases and the J gene lost 6 bases, with 7 bases spanning the gap. Germline CDR1 is SGHDT and CDR2 is YYEEEE. The CDR3 has 12 residues. The CDR3 is CASSLGQFEQYV. The CDR3 DNA sequence: TGTGCCAGCAGCTTGGGTCAGTTCGAGCAGTACGTC.

The chain combines TRBV3-1 (or the pseudogene TRBV3-2) with TRBJ2-2, with D perhaps TRBD2 (5 bases). CDR1 and CDR2 (germline): LGHDT, YNNKEL (reference sequence). CDR3 length equals 14 residues. Trimming took 0 bases from V and 5 from J, leaving 7 bases between them. This CDR3 is CASSQDSGTGELFF. The CDR3 DNA reads TGTGCCAGCAGCCAAGATTCGGGGACCGGGGAGCTGTTTTTT.

V gene TRBV28 combines with J gene TRBJ2-3, with D possibly TRBD2 on 5 matching bases. CDR1 MDHEN and CDR2 SYDVKM come from the germline V gene. V gave up 1 base and J gave up 2 bases, with 10 bases separating them. The CDR3 spans 15 residues. The CDR3 reads CASSLSPTNTDTQYF. CDR3 sequence (DNA): TGTGCCAGCAGTTTATCACCGACTAACACAGATACGCAGTATTTT.

The V call is TRBV9, the J call TRBJ1-4; no definite D call. V lost 5 bases and J 2 bases, leaving 13 bases between the germline ends. Germline assignment: CDR1 SGDLS and CDR2 YYNGEE. The CDR3 has 15 residues. This chain's CDR3 is CASSPHQRTNEKLFF. The CDR3 DNA is TGTGCCAGCAGTCCCCACCAAAGGACTAATGAAAAACTGTTTTTT.

There are a few counts of this clone. This chain uses TRBV19 with TRBJ1-6; D unresolved. The germline CDR1 and CDR2 sequences are LNHDA and SQIVND (reference sequence). V lost 7 bases to trimming and J lost 4 bases, with 11 bases between them. The length of the CDR3 is 14 residues. The CDR3 sequence is CASKIHGYNSPLHF. The CDR3 DNA is TGTGCCAGTAAGATACACGGGTATAATTCACCCCTCCACTTT.

The genes are TRBV3-1 (or the pseudogene TRBV3-2) and TRBJ1-2; D not certain. This CDR3 region has 15 residues. Germline lookup yields CDR1 LGHDT and CDR2 YNNKEL (reference sequence). Trimming took 0 bases from V and 5 from J, leaving 13 bases between them. The CDR3 bases are TGTGCCAGCAGCCAAGATAGGGCGGGCCCGTATGGCTACACCTTC. This codes for CASSQDRAGPYGYTF.

The CDR3 spells CATSAGGGTVYSPLHF. The CDR3 DNA reads as TGTGCCACCAGCGCCGGAGGGGGGACAGTCTATTCACCCCTCCACTTT. This chain uses TRBV15 with TRBJ1-6; 7 bases are shared with TRBD1. Germline assignment: CDR1 LNHNV and CDR2 YYDKDF (reference sequence). The V gene end was trimmed by 5 bases and the J gene end by 8 bases; junction bases not matched to a gene: 12. CDR3 length equals 16 residues.

The chain recombines TRBV19 with TRBJ2-2, with unresolved D. V lost 5 bases, J lost 3 bases, and 10 bases lay in between. The CDR3 is 14 amino acids. Looked up from germline, CDR1 is LNHDA and CDR2 is SQIVND (reference sequence). In DNA, the CDR3 is TGTGCCAGTAGTCCGGCCAGGTACACCGGGGAGCTGTTTTTT. Amino acid sequence: CASSPARYTGELFF.

The chain recombines TRBV6-1 with TRBJ1-2, with TRBD1 matching 8 bases. The CDR3 covers 14 residues. Germline V gene lookup returns CDR1 MNHNS and CDR2 SASEGT. The trim removed 2 bases at V and 8 bases at J, leaving 7 bases unmatched. The CDR3 bases are TGTGCCAGCAGTGAACAGGGGGCAGGTGGAGGCTACACCTTC. This gives the protein CASSEQGAGGGYTF.

The chain links TRBV30 to TRBJ1-1; D may be TRBD1 (5 bases). Germline loops: CDR1 GTSNPN, CDR2 SVGIG (reference sequence). V gave up 5 bases and J gave up 2 bases, with 12 bases separating them. This CDR3 contains 13 residues. The CDR3 here is CAWARQTNTEAFF. The CDR3 bases are TGTGCCTGGGCGAGACAGACAAACACTGAAGCTTTCTTT.

The J gene is TRBJ1-6, the V gene TRBV3-1 (or the pseudogene TRBV3-2); D might be TRBD1 (5 bases). CDR1 is LGHDT, CDR2 YNNKEL, per germline (reference sequence). Trimming pared 3 bases from V and 7 bases from J, leaving 22 bases between. This CDR3 spans 18 amino acids. The CDR3 DNA reads as TGTGCCAGCAGCCAGCCCCTCGGGGCAGAATCGAGAAATTCACCCCTCCACTTT. Translation gives CASSQPLGAESRNSPLHF.

The chain carries TRBV2 and TRBJ2-5, with 9 bases aligning to TRBD1. The V and J ends lost 11 bases and 4 bases, in that order; junction bases with no gene match: 11. CDR3 length: 14 residues. The germline gives CDR1 SNHLY, CDR2 FYNNEI. For the CDR3, the DNA is TGTGCCGGAAAACAGGGGGCAGGGGTAGAGACCCAGTACTTC. It specifies CAGKQGAGVETQYF.

V and J are TRBV6-5 and TRBJ1-5, with D unclear. The CDR3 is made up of 13 amino acids. V lost 3 bases and J lost 4, with 7 bases in between. The germline V gene encodes CDR1 MNHEY and CDR2 SVGAGI. In nucleotides, the CDR3 is TGTGCCAGCAGTTATGATACGAATCAGCCCCAGCATTTT. This translates into CASSYDTNQPQHF.

The chain carries TRBV18 and TRBJ2-3, with 7 bases that match TRBD1. The CDR3 extends over 15 amino acids. J gave up 6 bases and V 3 bases, and 9 bases lay outside the gene matches. The germline V gene encodes CDR1 KGHSH and CDR2 LQKENI. CDR3 bases: TGTGCCAGCTCACCTTCGGGACAGACGTCCGATACGCAGTATTTT. Translation gives CASSPSGQTSDTQYF.

Only a few counts were recorded for this clone. This specimen includes other DNA sequences encoding the same CDR3. The genes are TRBV5-1 and TRBJ1-1; D is unresolved. The ends were cut back, 0 bases at V and 0 bases at J, with 6 bases in the middle. CDR1 SGHRS and CDR2 YFSETQ come from the germline V gene. The CDR3 runs to 14 residues. The CDR3 loop reads CASSLASMNTEAFF. DNA for the CDR3: TGCGCCAGCAGCTTGGCCAGTATGAACACTGAAGCTTTCTTT.

This rearrangement joins TRBV4-1 to TRBJ2-5, with D unclear. V was shortened by 0 bases and J by 5 bases, with 4 bases between the two germline ends. This CDR3 is 12 amino acids long. CDR1 and CDR2 (germline): MGHRA, YSYEKL. The CDR3 loop reads CASSQDWETQYF. In nucleotides, the CDR3 is TGCGCCAGCAGCCAAGATTGGGAGACCCAGTACTTC.

The V call is TRBV18, the J call TRBJ2-1; 13 bases match TRBD2. Germline V gene lookup returns CDR1 KGHSH and CDR2 LQKENI. CDR3 size: 18 residues. V was pared by 4 bases and J by 0 bases, with 6 bases of the junction left unmatched. CDR3 residues: CASSLWTSGGSSYNEQFF. The CDR3 bases are TGTGCCAGCTCACTGTGGACTAGCGGGGGTAGCTCCTACAATGAGCAGTTCTTC.

The J gene is TRBJ2-5, the V gene TRBV24-1; 10 bases match TRBD1. The CDR3 covers 15 residues. The germline CDR1 and CDR2 sequences are KGHDR and SFDVKD. After removal of 4 bases from V and 2 bases from J, the junction contained 3 bases not matched to a gene. In DNA, the CDR3 is TGTGCCACCAGTGAGGGACAGGGGCCTCAAGAGACCCAGTACTTC. This translates into CATSEGQGPQETQYF.

The gene calls are TRBV6-5 and TRBJ2-7; possible D gene TRBD2, 5 bases. Germline V gene data show CDR1 as MNHEY and CDR2 as SVGAGI. The CDR3 is made up of 14 amino acids. Trimming pared 6 bases from V and 6 bases from J, leaving 18 bases between. CDR3 protein: CASRPRTVSGEQYV. In DNA form, the CDR3 reads TGTGCCAGCAGACCCCGGACTGTATCAGGCGAGCAGTACGTC.

The chain couples TRBV24-1 to TRBJ2-3; D is tentatively TRBD1 or TRBD2 (5 bases each). V shed 4 bases and J shed 6 bases, with 16 bases lying between them. The CDR3 covers 15 residues. Germline lookup yields CDR1 KGHDR and CDR2 SFDVKD. CDR3 loop: CATSDPRQRGDTQYF. The CDR3 nucleotides are TGTGCCACCAGTGACCCTCGACAGCGCGGGGATACGCAGTATTTT.

The V and J genes are TRBV18 and TRBJ2-1; TRBD1 aligns across 9 bases. From germline, CDR1 is KGHSH and CDR2 LQKENI. This CDR3 is built from 15 residues. J was trimmed by 3 bases and V by 6 bases; bases with no gene match: 6. The CDR3 DNA is TGTGCCAGCTCTCCAACAGGGGGCTTCTACAATGAGCAGTTCTTC. It specifies CASSPTGGFYNEQFF.

The gene calls are TRBV7-2 and TRBJ1-4; no firm D call. Per germline, CDR1 SGHTA and CDR2 FQGNSA. V gave up 1 base and J gave up 10 bases, with 13 bases separating them. This CDR3 is built from 14 residues. The chain's CDR3 is CASSLERGEGKLFF. The DNA for the CDR3 is TGTGCCAGCAGCTTAGAACGGGGTGAGGGAAAACTGTTTTTT.

This clone was found a few times. The CDR3 is CASSSPGRTYEQYV. In DNA form, the CDR3 reads TGTGCCAGCAGTTCCCCGGGCAGAACTTACGAGCAGTACGTC. V usage is TRBV28 and J usage is TRBJ2-7, with no clear D. V lost 4 bases to trimming and J lost 4 bases, with 14 bases between them. The CDR3 totals 14 residues. The germline V gene has CDR1 MDHEN and CDR2 SYDVKM.

The chain links TRBV5-1 to TRBJ1-2; 11 nucleotides match TRBD1. The junction had 4 bases not matched to a gene; V was cut back by 4 bases and J by 8 bases. The CDR3 runs to 13 residues. Germline CDR1 SGHRS, CDR2 YFSETQ. The CDR3, as DNA: TGCGCCAGCAGCCTGGACAGGGGGCTCGGCTACACCTTC. This translates into CASSLDRGLGYTF.

In its sample, this clone was seen once. The CDR3 nucleotides are TGTGCCATCAGTGAGCCCGGACAGGGTTCTCTACATGAGCAGTTCTTC. Translating it yields CAISEPGQGSLHEQFF. V usage is TRBV10-3 and J usage is TRBJ2-1; 8 bases line up with TRBD1. There are 16 residues in the CDR3. V dropped 2 bases and J dropped 8; count of bases not matched to a gene: 11. Looked up from germline, CDR1 is ENHRY and CDR2 is SYGVKD.

This chain links TRBV6-5 with TRBJ1-2, with TRBD1 identical over 12 bases. The germline V gene has CDR1 MNHEY and CDR2 SVGAGI. There are 15 residues in the CDR3. J lost 7 bases, V lost 6 bases, and 9 bases had no gene match. As DNA, the CDR3 is TGTGCCAGCAGAAGAACCGGGACAGGGGGCGGTGGCTACACCTTC. This translates into CASRRTGTGGGGYTF.

The V and J genes are TRBV12-5 and TRBJ2-4; 7 positions match TRBD2. Germline trimming cut 3 bases from V and 0 bases from J; bases unmatched to any gene: 14. The CDR3 extends over 19 amino acids. Germline V CDR1 and CDR2: LGHNT, FRNRAP. The CDR3 is CASGFPASGETLAKNIQYF. The CDR3 nucleotides read TGTGCTAGTGGTTTTCCGGCGAGCGGGGAAACTCTAGCCAAAAACATTCAGTACTTC.

The gene calls are TRBV14 and TRBJ2-5; the D call may be TRBD1 or TRBD2 (5 bases each). Germline lookup yields CDR1 SGHDN and CDR2 FVKESK. This CDR3 has 15 residues. The germline V and J ends were trimmed by 0 bases and 4 bases, with 12 bases remaining between them. CDR3 DNA: TGTGCCAGCAGCCAAGATCTCTGGGGGAGAGAGACCCAGTACTTC. Translation: CASSQDLWGRETQYF.

V is TRBV19 and J is TRBJ2-5; D not resolved. Trimming pared 10 bases from V and 4 bases from J, leaving 10 bases between. The CDR3 has 11 amino acids. Germline assignment: CDR1 LNHDA and CDR2 SQIVND (reference sequence). The CDR3 protein is CATTNRETQYF. CDR3 in DNA: TGTGCCACCACGAACCGAGAGACCCAGTACTTC.

This clone came up once. CDR3 coding DNA: TGTGCCAGCAGCTTACGCCTAGGGGGGGGCGACACTGAAGCTTTCTTT. Encoded protein: CASSLRLGGGDTEAFF. The chain has TRBV11-2 and TRBJ1-1, with D possibly TRBD1 on 6 matching bases. The CDR3 is 16 residues long. Germline CDR1 and CDR2: SGHAT and FQNNGV. Trimming shortened V by 2 bases and J by 3 bases, and 16 bases separated the two germline ends.